Given below is one T cell receptor (beta chain) in context. The antigen is undetermined. The data stem from a study of vaccination and CD4 T cells after COVID-19. The overall study: Cultures serving as controls received a peptide pool (CEFX or HIV-1 Nef) or no peptide.

Described time point: late sampling 161 to 241 days after vaccination in a few convalescent patients. Documented treatment: roughly 11-day PBMC culture with coronavirus spike peptide pools or control peptides (ViraFEST assay). Wells contained around 2 million PBMCs each, and these were cultured with about 9.1 IU/ml IL-2 and around 10 ug/ml peptide pools. Sequenced with the Oncomine TCR Beta short-read assay was DNA taken from cultured CD4+ T cells. MiXCR, applied by TCRdb to the PCR reads, yields one record per CDR3 protein. The sample yields about 17,000 distinct CDR3 sequences, 51% seen once. Study-wide points: Analysis covered relatively few convalescent patients and lacked any early post-infection timepoints.

The source of this sequence is a human donor who had recovered from COVID-19. The starting material was CD4+ T cells from blood, cultured in vitro, obtained about 7 months after SARS-CoV-2 vaccination.

This CDR3 is CASSKEGGRNQPQHF. In DNA, the CDR3 is TGTGCCAGCAGTAAAGAGGGCGGGCGGAATCAGCCCCAGCATTTT. The chain carries TRBV21-1 and TRBJ1-5; the D segment call TRBD1 is taken from the table without a DNA check. TRBV21-1 is a recognized pseudogene. This CDR3 spans 15 amino acids.